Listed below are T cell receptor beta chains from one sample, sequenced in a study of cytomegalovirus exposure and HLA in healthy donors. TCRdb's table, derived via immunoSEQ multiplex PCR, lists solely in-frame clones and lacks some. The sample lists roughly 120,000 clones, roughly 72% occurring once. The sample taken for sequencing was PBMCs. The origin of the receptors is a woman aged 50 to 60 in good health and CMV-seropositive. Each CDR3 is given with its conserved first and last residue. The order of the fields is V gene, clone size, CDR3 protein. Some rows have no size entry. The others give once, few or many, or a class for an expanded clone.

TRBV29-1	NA	CSVGNTGGQPQHF
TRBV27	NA	CASSSWDTPHEQYF
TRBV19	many	CASSISVNTEAFF
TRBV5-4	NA	CASSRDRVDEKLFF
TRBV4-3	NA	CASSQVSPGGNYGYTF
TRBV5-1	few	CASSIGTSGNYNEQFF
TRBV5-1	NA	CASSWEFGLGELFF
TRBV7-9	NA	CATQDSNQPQHF
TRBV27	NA	CASSLVGDRNYGYTF
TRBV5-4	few	CASSLETGGISEAFF
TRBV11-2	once	CASSFGENTEAFF
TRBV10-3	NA	CAIQGTGEAEAFF
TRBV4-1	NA	CASSQDFRGTNEKLFF
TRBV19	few	CASSSSRGSTEAFF
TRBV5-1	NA	CASKTEGYEKLFF
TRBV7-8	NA	CASSRQGQGSSYEQYF
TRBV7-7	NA	CASSQTEGAATANEKLFF
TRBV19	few	CASSPPRGRTEAFF
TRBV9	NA	CASSVSGLAGPGTSTDTQYF
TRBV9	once	CASSALAGAGDTQYF
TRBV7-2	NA	CASSMLTGPKTGEQFF
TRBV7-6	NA	CASSLPPGAGDSGNTIYF
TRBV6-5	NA	CASSYTGGGEQYF
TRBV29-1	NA	CSVTPTGGHEKLFF
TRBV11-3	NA	CASSLSLTGELFF
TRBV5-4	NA	CASSSIQTTRQGQAFF
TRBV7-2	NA	CASSLGPGNTEAFF
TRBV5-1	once	CASSLAQGQDTQYF
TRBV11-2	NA	CASSPQAKTSTDTQYF
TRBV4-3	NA	CASSQRLAFEQFF
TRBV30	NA	CALDRGHYNEQFF
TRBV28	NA	CASTSRGGSTEAFF
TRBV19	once	CASVTGRGIGGYTF
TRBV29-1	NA	CSAWTGTDTQYF
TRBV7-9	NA	CASSLAGMGAGGLRNEQFF
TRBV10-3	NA	CAISGLAGDYEQYF
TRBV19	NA	CASSQDSSSYNEQFF
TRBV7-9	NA	CASRGGNTEAFF
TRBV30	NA	CAWKRSGTGTGSTSNYGYTF
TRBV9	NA	CASSASKTGGSYGYTF
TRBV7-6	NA	CASSPGSVNSPLHF
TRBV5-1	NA	CASSLIPGDGGTEAFF
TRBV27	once	CASSFRDRGGEKLFF
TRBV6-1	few	CAAALTGQETQYF
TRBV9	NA	CASSGDIMNTEAFF
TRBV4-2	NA	CASSQERTGSTEAFF
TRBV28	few	CASSMTGWETQYF
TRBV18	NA	CASSPRGSGPYQGGELFF
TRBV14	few	CASSQVFRGEAFF
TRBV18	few	CASSPENTGQGNTEAFF
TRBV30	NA	CAWFRQGTSYEQYF
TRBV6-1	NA	CASSVPGQGDNEQFF
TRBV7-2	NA	CAGSFTYEQYF